The entry below describes one T cell receptor beta chain. What it binds is not known. The sample is drawn from a study of response to subunit inactivated influenza vaccine. Study results and limitations: With each seasonal influenza vaccination, the authors suggested, few new T cells are recruited.

TCRdb re-derived calls from the RT-PCR reads in MiXCR, one entry per CDR3 protein. Among hundreds of thousands of distinct CDR3 sequences listed, 6% to 9% were seen once. Sequenced here: PBMCs from blood, sampled roughly 24 months after vaccination. The origin of this receptor is a man between 50 and 70 years old who received an inactivated influenza vaccine.

CDR3 coding DNA: TGTGCCATTCGGCCGGCGGATCCCTCCTACGAGCAGTACTTC. Translation: CAIRPADPSYEQYF. This sequence joins TRBV10-3 and TRBJ2-7; D gene unclear. The germline V gene has CDR1 ENHRY and CDR2 SYGVKD. V was trimmed by 9 bases and J by 0 bases, leaving 15 bases between them. The CDR3 consists of 14 residues.